The 7 T cell receptor beta chains given below trace back to one sample, sequenced in a study of response to subunit inactivated influenza vaccine. MiXCR was run by TCRdb on the RT-PCR reads, yielding one entry per CDR3 protein. The table records around 600,000 distinct CDR3 sequences, 10% to 12% of them present only once. These data were also reused for a study on T cells expressing NK-cell markers. That report adds: With UMIs, 5'RACE template switching was used to make TCR beta cDNA.

The sequenced sample was PBMCs from blood, obtained on the day of vaccination. Receptor source: a man aged 50-59 years who received an inactivated influenza vaccine.

This clonotype was detected only a few times. The chain employs TRBV5-1 and TRBJ2-3, with TRBD2 matching over 7 bases. After removal of 4 bases from V and 0 bases from J, the junction contained 11 bases not matched to a gene. This CDR3 has 17 amino acids. Germline loops: CDR1 SGHRS, CDR2 YFSETQ. The CDR3 sequence is CASSGGVGGYSTDTQYF. The CDR3 DNA reads TGCGCCAGCAGCGGAGGAGTCGGGGGGTATAGCACAGATACGCAGTATTTT.

This clonotype was recorded many times. V and J are TRBV5-4 and TRBJ2-1, with 10 bases aligning to TRBD1. CDR1 is SGHNT, CDR2 YYREEE, per germline (reference sequence). Trimming at V came to 2 bases and at J to 5 bases, leaving 16 bases not matched to a gene. This CDR3 is built from 19 residues. CDR3 nucleotide sequence: TGTGCCAGCAGCTTTAGGGGCGGACAGGGGGGGAATCCTAACAATGAGCAGTTCTTC. This gives the protein CASSFRGGQGGNPNNEQFF. Together with reference TRBV5-4 and TRBJ2-1, the CDR3 gives the full variable domain: ETGVTQSPTHLIKTRGQQVTLRCSSQSGHNTVSWYQQALGQGPQFIFQYYREEENGRGNFPPRFSGLQFPNYSSELNVNALELDDSALYLCASSFRGGQGGNPNNEQFFGPGTRLTVL.

The genes are TRBV6-5 and TRBJ2-1, with D perhaps TRBD2 (6 bases). Trimming stripped 0 bases from V and 11 bases from J, with 14 bases between. The CDR3 extends over 14 amino acids. Germline loops: CDR1 MNHEY, CDR2 SVGAGI. The CDR3 sequence: CASSYSSGSEQQFF. CDR3 DNA: TGTGCCAGCAGTTACTCTTCCGGGAGTGAGCAGCAGTTCTTC.

The genes are TRBV19 and TRBJ1-5, with D perhaps matching TRBD1 (6 bases). Germline CDR1 LNHDA, CDR2 SQIVND (reference sequence). There are 16 residues in the CDR3. Trimming took 1 base from V and 3 from J, leaving 13 bases between them. CDR3 in amino acids: CASSIVYRVINQPQHF. CDR3 bases: TGTGCCAGTAGTATAGTGTACAGGGTCATCAATCAGCCCCAGCATTTT.

This clonotype is a singleton in its sample. The chain uses TRBV7-2 and TRBJ2-2; TRBD2 matches at 8 bases. In germline, CDR1 is SGHTA, CDR2 FQGNSA. The V gene end was trimmed by 5 bases and the J gene end by 4 bases; junction bases not matched to a gene: 12. The CDR3 length is 17 residues. CDR3 sequence: CASSLLGRGGVTGELFF. CDR3 nucleotide sequence: TGTGCCAGCAGCCTACTCGGCCGGGGGGGCGTCACCGGGGAGCTGTTTTTT.

This clonotype was seen many times. The genes are TRBV5-1 and TRBJ2-3, with 8 bases fitting TRBD1. The V gene end was trimmed by 3 bases and the J gene end by 0 bases; junction bases not matched to a gene: 6. This CDR3 spans 16 amino acids. The V gene's germline CDR1 is SGHRS and CDR2 YFSETQ. The CDR3 reads CASSSVDRESTDTQYF. CDR3 in DNA: TGCGCCAGCAGCTCCGTGGACAGGGAGAGCACAGATACGCAGTATTTT.

The sample holds a few counts of this clonotype. V and J are TRBV12-3 or TRBV12-4 and TRBJ2-2, with D tentatively TRBD1 (7 bases). There are 16 residues in the CDR3. With 3 bases removed from V and 5 bases from J, the gap between germline ends came to 16 bases. CDR3 in DNA: TGTGCCAGCAGTTTCTTGGAGGGGGCAGGTACCGGGGAGCTGTTTTTT. This gives the protein CASSFLEGAGTGELFF.